This note documents a single T cell receptor (beta chain) sequence. The antigen is not known. The data originate from a study of T cells in localized non-small cell lung cancer. Overall study findings and caveats: Heterogeneity stays possible, as sequencing covered only one tumor region. The greatest T cell clonality was found in uninvolved adjacent lung (higher than in tumor). Adjacent lung tissue had a median roughly 55 of the top 100 clones found in the tumor.

CDR3 length: 17 amino acids. With V trimmed by 5 bases and J by 3 bases, 6 bases remained unmatched. From germline, CDR1 is SGHVS and CDR2 FNYEAQ. Data came from immunoSEQ multiplex PCR; TCRdb stores just in-frame clones and leaves some out. The sample lists 39,000 or so clones, approximately 83% occurring once. The TCR was taken from a man aged 40 to 69 with stage II lung adenocarcinoma. The sample in question was PBMCs, obtained before any cancer treatment. V usage is TRBV7-6 and J usage is TRBJ2-1; 14 nucleotides align to TRBD2. The CDR3 DNA sequence: TGTGCCAGCAGCCCCAGACTAGCGGGAGGGGGCTACAATGAGCAGTTCTTC. Amino acid sequence: CASSPRLAGGGYNEQFF. The full variable domain, rest sourced from reference TRBV7-6 and TRBJ2-1, is GAGVSQSPRYKVTKRGQDVALRCDPISGHVSLYWYRQALGQGPEFLTYFNYEAQQDKSGLPNDRFSAERPEGSISTLTIQRTEQRDSAMYRCASSPRLAGGGYNEQFFGPGTRLTVL.